This T cell receptor (beta chain) was found in a study of identical twins. Findings and limits, study-wide: Models predicted less out-of-frame TCR alpha sharing in monozygotic twins than was found. Researchers caution that invariant MAIT and iNKT cells could partly confound zero-insertion analyses. While abundant cord blood beta clonotypes carried fewer insertions, memory repertoires showed no such pattern.

Addition of a universal primer site occurred through template switching, and cDNA carried unique molecular identifiers. MiXCR, applied by TCRdb to the 5' RACE reads, yields one record per CDR3 protein. The sample yields roughly 1.6 million distinct CDR3 sequences, under 35% seen once. The CDR3 extends over 12 amino acids. V was cut by 5 bases and J by 10 bases, with 14 bases left in between. The germline V gene has CDR1 MDHEN and CDR2 SYDVKM. Comments on this clonotype: Its antigen is as yet unknown.

This chain links TRBV28 with TRBJ1-1; a weak D match, TRBD1 (5 bases). This receptor was taken from a newborn girl in good health. Sequenced input: cord blood. CDR3 residues: CASSRNLGGAFF. The CDR3 nucleotides read TGTGCCAGCAGTCGCAACTTGGGGGGAGCTTTCTTT.